Sequencing of this T cell receptor (beta chain) was carried out in a study of T cells after posttransplantation cyclophosphamide. Treatment was busulfan-fludarabine conditioning, a marrow graft, and cyclophosphamide on days +3 and +4. Study outcomes and limitations: Recipient CMV seropositivity and CMV reactivation strongly tracked TRB clonality. Later post-transplant blood repertoires were often dominated by donor CD8+ memory clones. TRB overlap between skin or GI tissue T cells and blood was limited.

With V trimmed by 5 bases and J by 2 bases, 11 bases remained unmatched. Germline values: CDR1 SGHAT, CDR2 FQNNGV. This CDR3 has 16 residues. This clone was observed many times. Its antigen remains unknown. Method: immunoSEQ multiplex PCR; TCRdb's copy keeps in-frame clones and lacks some. Recorded here are 8,500 to 13,000 clones, with no singletons, and the ten leading clones hold roughly 14%. The sample in question was PBMCs, obtained after allogeneic stem cell transplant with posttransplant cyclophosphamide. The chain joins TRBV11-2 to TRBJ1-2; the match to TRBD1 covers 7 bases. The origin of this receptor is a female patient aged 35 to 55 who received an allogeneic stem cell transplant from a related donor, was CMV-positive, and had no GVHD. Some T cells may have come from the graft donor. This CDR3 is CASSEISGTANYGYTF. CDR3 DNA sequence: TGTGCCAGCAGCGAAATCTCCGGGACAGCAAACTATGGCTACACCTTC. Variable domain in full (rest from reference TRBV11-2 and TRBJ1-2): EAGVAQSPRYKIIEKRQSVAFWCNPISGHATLYWYQQILGQGPKLLIQFQNNGVVDDSQLPKDRFSAERLKGVDSTLKIQPAKLEDSAVYLCASSEISGTANYGYTFGSGTRLTVV.